The 15 T cell receptor beta chains given below trace back to one sample, sequenced in a study of T cell repertoires in cytomegalovirus infection. Their specific antigens are unknown. Each CDR3 protein gets one entry after TCRdb re-called the reads with MiXCR. The data show about 830,000 distinct CDR3 sequences, 30% to 35% seen once. Sequenced material: cultured CD8+ T cells from PBMCs, taken from culture after CMV antigen stimulation. These receptors all stem from a human donor in good health (CMV status not recorded). Some clones in this sample may be carry-over from other donors' samples.

The chain uses TRBV6-6 and TRBJ2-7; D unresolved. This CDR3 region has 15 residues. V shed 7 bases and J shed 0 bases, with 16 bases lying between them. Germline-derived CDR1 and CDR2 are MNHNY and SVGAGI (reference sequence). The CDR3 DNA is TGTGCCAGCACTCCCATAGCTCTGAGCTCCTACGAGCAGTACTTC. Amino acid sequence: CASTPIALSSYEQYF.

In its sample, this clonotype was seen many times. J is TRBJ2-1 and V is TRBV7-2; weak D call: TRBD1 (6 bases). There are 16 residues in the CDR3. V shed 1 base and J shed 9 bases, with 19 bases lying between them. Per germline, CDR1 SGHTA and CDR2 FQGNSA. CDR3 sequence (DNA): TGTGCCAGCAGCTTAGTGGGGGCAGCGTTGACAGGTGAGCAGTTCTTC. Protein product: CASSLVGAALTGEQFF.

The V gene is TRBV25-1, the J gene TRBJ1-1, with D possibly being TRBD1 (5 bases). Between the trimmed V and J ends, which lost 7 bases and 4 bases, there was a span of 13 bases. The CDR3 totals 13 residues. CDR1 and CDR2 from the germline V gene are MGHDK and SYGVNS. The DNA of the CDR3 is TGTGCCAGCACAAAGGGGATAGGCACTGAAGCTTTCTTT. It translates to CASTKGIGTEAFF.

This clonotype was seen a handful of times. The chain couples TRBV4-1 to TRBJ2-7; TRBD2 matches 7 bases. V shed 0 bases and J 0 bases; nucleotides not matched to a gene: 8. This CDR3 is built from 17 residues. In germline, CDR1 is MGHRA, CDR2 YSYEKL. In DNA, the CDR3 is TGCGCCAGCAGCCAAGATATGGGAGGGCCGGGCTCCTACGAGCAGTACTTC. Its protein is CASSQDMGGPGSYEQYF.

This clonotype was seen repeatedly, ten times or more. The chain combines TRBV20-1 with TRBJ2-5; TRBD2 aligns across 14 bases. The germline gives CDR1 DFQATT, CDR2 SNEGSKA (reference sequence). The CDR3 runs to 18 residues. Trimming took 1 base from V and 2 from J; bases not matched to a gene: 9. The CDR3 is CSARAGLAGGGPQETQYF. DNA of the CDR3: TGCAGTGCTAGAGCCGGACTAGCGGGGGGCGGCCCTCAAGAGACCCAGTACTTC.

This clonotype was seen a few times. The V gene is TRBV27, the J gene TRBJ2-3, with unresolved D. Germline-derived CDR1 and CDR2 are MNHEY and SMNVEV (reference sequence). V was trimmed by 1 base and J by 5 bases, leaving 10 bases between them. The CDR3 length is 14 residues. CDR3 region: CASSLYKYGDTQYF. The CDR3 bases are TGTGCCAGCAGTTTATACAAGTACGGAGATACGCAGTATTTT.

This clonotype has just one count. The CDR3 DNA sequence: TGTGCCAGCAGTGAAATTTTAGAGGGACAAAACATTCAGTACTTC. This encodes CASSEILEGQNIQYF. The chain links TRBV2 to TRBJ2-4; perhaps D is TRBD1 or TRBD2 (5 bases each). The V gene lost 2 bases and the J gene lost 5 bases, with 13 bases spanning the gap. The V gene's germline CDR1 is SNHLY and CDR2 FYNNEI. This CDR3 spans 15 amino acids. Drawing the rest from reference TRBV2 and TRBJ2-4, the complete variable domain is EPEVTQTPSHQVTQMGQEVILRCVPISNHLYFYWYRQILGQKVEFLVSFYNNEISEKSEIFDDQFSVERPDGSNFTLKIRSTKLEDSAMYFCASSEILEGQNIQYFGAGTRLSVL.

The V and J genes are TRBV5-4 and TRBJ2-5; weak D call: TRBD1 (6 bases). Germline values: CDR1 SGHNT, CDR2 YYREEE (reference sequence). Trimming stripped 3 bases from V and 5 bases from J, with 20 bases between. The CDR3 is 16 residues long. The CDR3 region is CASSSPGAGVLETQYF. The CDR3 DNA follows: TGTGCCAGCAGCTCCCCAGGGGCAGGGGTATTGGAGACCCAGTACTTC. Complete variable domain (other parts from reference TRBV5-4 and TRBJ2-5): ETGVTQSPTHLIKTRGQQVTLRCSSQSGHNTVSWYQQALGQGPQFIFQYYREEENGRGNFPPRFSGLQFPNYSSELNVNALELDDSALYLCASSSPGAGVLETQYFGPGTRLLVL.

Points on this clonotype: This may arise from a read error, as a much more abundant clone is one base away. The CDR3 sequence: CTSSSLATTYNEQFF. CDR3 nucleotide sequence: TGTACCAGCAGCTCCCTAGCGACTACCTACAATGAGCAGTTCTTC. The V and J genes are TRBV7-6 and TRBJ2-1; the D gene is possibly TRBD2 (6 bases). The germline V gene has CDR1 SGHVS and CDR2 FNYEAQ. This CDR3 has 15 residues.

This clonotype was observed a handful of times. J is TRBJ1-5 and V is TRBV12-3 or TRBV12-4, with D hard to call. With 6 bases removed from V and 4 bases from J, the gap between germline ends came to 13 bases. The CDR3 length is 14 residues. The CDR3 DNA sequence: TGTGCCAGCAGACTCGGGCAGAAAAATCAGCCCCAGCATTTT. This gives the protein CASRLGQKNQPQHF.

The table lists this clonotype with a few counts. The chain joins TRBV7-6 to TRBJ2-1; 11 bases line up with TRBD1. After removal of 5 bases from V and 6 bases from J, the junction contained 9 bases not matched to a gene. CDR1 is SGHVS, CDR2 FNYEAQ, per germline. The CDR3 contains 16 residues. In DNA form, the CDR3 reads TGTGCCAGCAGCCGATCGGGGACAGGGGGATTCAATGAGCAGTTCTTC. This translates into CASSRSGTGGFNEQFF.

The rearrangement joins TRBV5-6 to TRBJ2-7, with D unresolved. Trimming removed 0 bases at V and 0 bases at J, with 10 bases between. The germline V gene has CDR1 SGHDT and CDR2 YYEEEE. CDR3 length: 15 amino acids. The CDR3 is CASSLGRQSSYEQYV. CDR3 DNA: TGTGCCAGCAGCTTGGGACGGCAGAGCTCCTACGAGCAGTACGTC.

This clonotype was picked up a small number of times. The chain recombines TRBV2 with TRBJ2-7; 9 bases map to TRBD2. In germline, CDR1 is SNHLY, CDR2 FYNNEI. Losses at the gene ends were 3 bases for V and 0 bases for J; bases not matched to a gene: 9. The CDR3 has 17 residues. The CDR3 reads CASSESSGGPLSYEQYF. The CDR3 DNA is TGTGCCAGCAGTGAGAGTAGCGGGGGTCCCCTCTCCTACGAGCAGTACTTC.

This clonotype was seen repeatedly, ten times or more. The gene calls are TRBV7-9 and TRBJ2-7; TRBD1 matches at 11 bases. This CDR3 region has 15 residues. With 5 bases clipped from V and 0 bases from J, the junction kept 3 bases outside the gene matches. Germline V gives CDR1 SEHNR, CDR2 FQNEAQ (reference sequence). The CDR3 protein is CASSPDRGPSYEQYF. The CDR3 nucleotides are TGTGCCAGCAGCCCGGACAGGGGGCCCTCCTACGAGCAGTACTTC.

This chain connects TRBV7-9 to TRBJ1-2; 7 nucleotides match TRBD1. V shed 5 bases and J 4 bases; nucleotides not matched to a gene: 7. Per the germline V gene, CDR1 is SEHNR and CDR2 is FQNEAQ (reference sequence). This CDR3 has 14 amino acids. CDR3 amino acids: CASSPETGRYGYTF. The CDR3 region has the DNA TGTGCCAGCAGCCCCGAGACAGGGCGCTATGGCTACACCTTC.